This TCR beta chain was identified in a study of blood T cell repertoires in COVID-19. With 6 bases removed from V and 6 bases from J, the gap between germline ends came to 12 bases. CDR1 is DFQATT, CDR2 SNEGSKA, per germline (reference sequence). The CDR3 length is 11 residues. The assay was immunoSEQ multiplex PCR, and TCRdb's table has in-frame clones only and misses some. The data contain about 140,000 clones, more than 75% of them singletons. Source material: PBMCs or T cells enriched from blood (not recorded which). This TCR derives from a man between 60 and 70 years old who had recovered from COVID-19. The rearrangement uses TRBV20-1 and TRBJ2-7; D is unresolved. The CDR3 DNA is TGCAGTGCCGCGACGGGTAGCGAGCAGTACTTC. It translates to CSAATGSEQYF.